This TCR beta chain was identified during a study of shared clonotypes between healthy human individuals. Produced via immunoSEQ multiplex PCR; TCRdb's table is partial and in-frame only. The sample lists 2,500,000 or so clones, around 90% occurring once. The CD4+ fraction was divided into a CD45RA+ naive subset and a CD45RA-negative memory subset. Sequenced: naive CD4+ T cells from PBMCs. Subset defined: CD45RA+ positively selected. The clonotype comes from a man between 18 and 29 years old in good health. Some clones in this sample may be carry-over from other donors' samples.

CDR3 bases: TGTGCCAGCCATAAAACGTCCGGCTCCTACAATGAGCAGTTCTTC. This encodes CASHKTSGSYNEQFF. The V and J genes are TRBV6-5 and TRBJ2-1; unclear D gene. The CDR3 runs 15 residues. V was trimmed by 8 bases and J by 0 bases, leaving 14 bases between them. Germline V gene sequence: CDR1 MNHEY, CDR2 SVGAGI.